These T cell receptor beta chains were read from a single sample in a study of T-cell memory formation after mild COVID-19. TCRdb reanalysed the 5' RACE reads using MiXCR and keeps one entry per CDR3 protein. Of 550,000 to 700,000 distinct CDR3 sequences detected, approximately 18% appear once; the ten largest clones hold approximately 12%. The sequencing input was PBMCs or a T cell subset sorted from them (not recorded which). The receptors stem from an adult woman who had mild COVID-19 (a few samples of this study predate the infection). Cell type and time point are not known. Each CDR3 is given with its conserved first and last residue. A D gene is named only where the DNA matches it firmly. Clone size is not always given. Where it is, it says once, few, many or a class for expanded clones.

>TRBJ1-5|NA|TRBV5-8|NA
TGTGCCAGCAACACGGGCTTCTTAAAGAGAGGCAATCAGCCCCAGCATTTT
CASNTGFLKRGNQPQHF
>TRBJ2-2|NA|TRBV5-1|NA
TGCGCCAGCAGCTTGACCCCCCCAGGCCTCAACACCGGGGAGCTGTTTTTT
CASSLTPPGLNTGELFF
>TRBJ1-2|NA|TRBV3-1|few
TGTGCCAGCAGCCCCGGGGGGCTCTATGGCTACACCTTC
CASSPGGLYGYTF
>TRBJ2-1|NA|TRBV6-1|NA
TGTGCCAGCAGTGAAGGGGGCATTCACAAGTTCTTC
CASSEGGIHKFF
>TRBJ2-7|NA|TRBV7-9|few
TGTGCCAGCAGCTTTGGGTTTTCCGACCCCCTGGGGGAGCAGTACTTC
CASSFGFSDPLGEQYF
>TRBJ1-2|NA|TRBV15|few
TGTGCCACCAGCAGGGATGACATTTATGGCTACACCTTC
CATSRDDIYGYTF
>TRBJ2-5|TRBD2|TRBV20-1|few
TGCAGTGCTAGCTCGCCCGTAGCGGGGGTAGAGACCCAGTACTTC
CSASSPVAGVETQYF
>TRBJ1-2|NA|TRBV5-4|NA
TGTGCCAGCAGCCAAGCCGGGGCATCTAACTATGGCTACACCTTC
CASSQAGASNYGYTF
>TRBJ2-3|TRBD1|TRBV29-1|NA
TGCAGCGTTGAAGGGACAGGCACAGGTACGCAGTATTTT
CSVEGTGTGTQYF
>TRBJ1-1|NA|TRBV29-1|NA
TGCAGCGTTGATCTAGGGCAGGCGGTAAACGAAGCTTTCTTT
CSVDLGQAVNEAFF
>TRBJ2-1|NA|TRBV11-2|few
TGTGCCAGCAGCTTGGAAGTGACAGGGAGGAATGAGCAGTTCTTC
CASSLEVTGRNEQFF
>TRBJ2-3|TRBD1|TRBV5-1|few
TGCGCCAGCAGACATGGGACAGGGGGAGCGCACGAACAAGCAGATACGCAGTATTTT
CASRHGTGGAHEQADTQYF
>TRBJ2-7|TRBD1|TRBV7-9|NA
TGTGCCAGCAGCTTAATCGTTGGGACAGACATTTACGAGCAGTACTTC
CASSLIVGTDIYEQYF
>TRBJ2-5|NA|TRBV12-3/TRBV12-4|NA
TGTGCCAGCAGTTTAGCGCGGGGACCGCTCCAAGAGACCCAGTACTTC
CASSLARGPLQETQYF
>TRBJ2-1|NA|TRBV7-3|few
TGTGCCAGCAGCTTAACCCCCGATTTGAACAATGAGCAGTTCTTC
CASSLTPDLNNEQFF
>TRBJ1-6|TRBD1|TRBV6-1|few
TGTGCCAGCACAACCGGGACAGGGGGTAGTTCACCCCTCCACTTT
CASTTGTGGSSPLHF
>TRBJ2-1|TRBD1|TRBV6-5|NA
TGTGCCAGCACCGTTTCATTAGGGACAGCGAATGAGCAGTTCTTC
CASTVSLGTANEQFF
>TRBJ2-7|NA|TRBV20-1|NA
TGCAGTGCTAGAGGGGGATCTCAGGCCGAGCAGTACTTC
CSARGGSQAEQYF
>TRBJ2-5|TRBD2|TRBV19|many
TGTGCCAGTAGTAAGGGAGGGTCGGGGCAAGAGACCCAGTACTTC
CASSKGGSGQETQYF
>TRBJ2-5|NA|TRBV4-3|NA
TGCGCCAGCAGCCAAGATTACGGGCTGGAGACCCAGTACTTC
CASSQDYGLETQYF
>TRBJ1-1|NA|TRBV5-1|NA
TGCGCCAGCAGGTTCGATCGAAACACTGAAGCTTTCTTT
CASRFDRNTEAFF
>TRBJ2-2|NA|TRBV7-7|few
TGTGCTAGCGGATTAACAGGGCCCGGGGAGCTGTTTTTT
CASGLTGPGELFF
>TRBJ2-6|TRBD1|TRBV6-5|NA
TGTGCCAGCAGTCGACAGGGGGCATCGTCTGGGGCCAACGTCCTGACTTTC
CASSRQGASSGANVLTF
>TRBJ1-1|NA|TRBV5-1|NA
TGCGCCAGCAGCTCGGCCCTCACTGTCGAAGCTTTCTTT
CASSSALTVEAFF
>TRBJ1-2|NA|TRBV12-3/TRBV12-4|NA
TGTGCCAGCAGTTTCGCCTTTGTCCCTGGGGGCTACACCTTC
CASSFAFVPGGYTF
>TRBJ1-1|TRBD1|TRBV7-9|NA
TGTGCCAGCAGCTTCACCGTGACAGGGGGCAGGGTGAGTGAAGCTTTCTTT
CASSFTVTGGRVSEAFF
>TRBJ2-5|NA|TRBV9|NA
TGTGCCAGCAGCTCGAGGTGGGAAGAGACCCAGTACTTC
CASSSRWEETQYF
>TRBJ2-6|NA|TRBV10-3|few
TGTGCCATCAGTGATGGGCCTGGGGCCAACGTCCTGACTTTC
CAISDGPGANVLTF
>TRBJ2-7|TRBD2|TRBV11-1|NA
TGTGCCAGCAGTCCGCGGGAGGGCCTCTACGAGCAGTACTTC
CASSPREGLYEQYF
>TRBJ1-1|TRBD1|TRBV4-1|few
TGCGCCAGCAGCCCGGGGACAGGGGTATATGACACTGAAGCTTTCTTT
CASSPGTGVYDTEAFF
>TRBJ2-4|TRBD1|TRBV27|NA
TGTGCCAGCAGTTCCCACAGGGGTTTACCGAGAAACATTCAGTACTTC
CASSSHRGLPRNIQYF
>TRBJ2-1|TRBD2|TRBV4-1|few
TGCGCCAGCAGCTACAGCGGGGGGACCCACAATGAGCAGTTCTTC
CASSYSGGTHNEQFF
>TRBJ1-5|TRBD1|TRBV7-2|NA
TGTGCCAGCAGCGAGAGACAGGGTCAGCCCCAGCATTTT
CASSERQGQPQHF
>TRBJ2-7|TRBD1|TRBV20-1|few
TGCAGTGCTAGAGCCACAGGGGGATACTCGCAGCAGTACTTC
CSARATGGYSQQYF
>TRBJ1-1|TRBD1|TRBV12-3/TRBV12-4|few
TGTGCCAGCAGCGGATCCACAGGGGCCTCGGGAACTGAAGCTTTCTTT
CASSGSTGASGTEAFF
>TRBJ2-7|NA|TRBV14|NA
TGTGCCAGTTCCGGGACATACTCCTACGAGCAGTACTTC
CASSGTYSYEQYF
>TRBJ1-2|NA|TRBV4-2|few
TGTGCCAGCAAGAACCCTTCTTCTGGCTACACCTTC
CASKNPSSGYTF
>TRBJ2-2|NA|TRBV2|NA
TGTGCCAGCACTGACGATGCGGGCACCGGGGAGCTGTTTTTT
CASTDDAGTGELFF
>TRBJ2-3|NA|TRBV2|NA
TGTGCCAGCGGTGAAGGAGGCAGCACAGATACGCAGTATTTT
CASGEGGSTDTQYF
>TRBJ2-1|TRBD1|TRBV5-1|NA
TGCGCCAGCTGGGAGACAGGGCCTGACAATGAGCAGTTCTTC
CASWETGPDNEQFF
>TRBJ2-5|NA|TRBV12-3/TRBV12-4|NA
TGTGCCAGCAGTCCAGGGGGGAATCAAGAGACCCAGTACTTC
CASSPGGNQETQYF
>TRBJ1-2|TRBD1|TRBV2|few
TGTGCCATCGCCGGGACAGGGGGCTTTGGCTACACCTTC
CAIAGTGGFGYTF
>TRBJ2-3|TRBD2|TRBV20-1|NA
TGCAGTGCTAGTTCAGTAGCGGGAGCCGCAGATACGCAGTATTTT
CSASSVAGAADTQYF
>TRBJ1-2|TRBD1|TRBV7-2|few
TGTGCCAGCAGCTTAGTTGAGGCAGGGGGACCGAACTATGGCTACACCTTC
CASSLVEAGGPNYGYTF
>TRBJ2-1|NA|TRBV12-3/TRBV12-4|NA
TGTGCCAGCAGTTTAACGTTGTTAGGCGGGAATGAGCAGTTCTTC
CASSLTLLGGNEQFF
>TRBJ2-1|TRBD2|TRBV6-2/TRBV6-3|NA
TGTGCCAGCAGTTACTCGCCGGGACTAGCGGGTCCTTCCTACAATGAGCAGTTCTTC
CASSYSPGLAGPSYNEQFF
>TRBJ2-7|TRBD2|TRBV9|few
TGTGCCAGCAGCGCCCTAGCGGGAGAGTTCTACGAGCAGTACTTC
CASSALAGEFYEQYF
>TRBJ2-1|TRBD1|TRBV6-2/TRBV6-3|many
TGTGCCAGCAGTCCCCTCGGGACAGGGGTTCACGATGAGCAGTTCTTC
CASSPLGTGVHDEQFF
>TRBJ2-1|TRBD1|TRBV7-8|NA
TGTGCCAGCAGCTTTACACCGGGACAGGGGGTCAATGAGCAGTTCTTC
CASSFTPGQGVNEQFF
>TRBJ1-1|TRBD1|TRBV6-6|few
TGTGCCAGCAGTTACCCGGACAGGGGTCTGAACACTGAAGCTTTCTTT
CASSYPDRGLNTEAFF
>TRBJ2-5|NA|TRBV7-9|NA
TGTGCCAGCAGCCCCGGACTCCGCGACCAAGAGACCCAGTACTTC
CASSPGLRDQETQYF
>TRBJ1-1|NA|TRBV12-3/TRBV12-4|NA
TGTGCCAGCAGCCCCCGGATCGGTGAAGCTTTCTTT
CASSPRIGEAFF
>TRBJ1-2|NA|TRBV25-1|NA
TGTGCCAGCAGTGTGGGGGGCGTCGGTTACTATGGCTACACCTTC
CASSVGGVGYYGYTF
>TRBJ1-2|NA|TRBV10-3|few
TGTGCCATCAGTGACTTGCAGGGCCTCTATGGCTACACCTTC
CAISDLQGLYGYTF
>TRBJ2-1|TRBD2|TRBV5-6|NA
TGTGCCAGCAGCCGCCGTAGCGGGTTGGGGAATGAGCAGTTCTTC
CASSRRSGLGNEQFF
>TRBJ1-2|NA|TRBV12-3/TRBV12-4|many
TGTGCCAGCAGTTTCGGACAGATCTATGGCTACACCTTC
CASSFGQIYGYTF
>TRBJ1-6|NA|TRBV6-5|NA
TGTGCCAGCACCTACGGGGGAAGGGGGGCGTTCAGTTCACCCCTCCACTTT
CASTYGGRGAFSSPLHF
>TRBJ2-2|NA|TRBV12-3/TRBV12-4|few
TGTGCCAGCAGTCCCCTTAATGGGGCCGGGGAGCTGTTTTTT
CASSPLNGAGELFF
>TRBJ2-5|TRBD1|TRBV12-3/TRBV12-4|few
TGTGCCAGCAGCCGGGGACAGGGGGGTGAGGAGACCCAGTACTTC
CASSRGQGGEETQYF